The 8 T cell receptor beta chains given below trace back to one sample, sequenced in a study of blood T cell repertoires in COVID-19. Libraries were prepared by immunoSEQ multiplex PCR; TCRdb keeps only in-frame clonotypes and omits some of them. The table records about 200,000 clones, over 75% of them present only once. Sequenced: peripheral blood. Receptors originate from a man aged 50-59 years with acute or convalescent COVID-19.

CDR3 in DNA: TGTGCCATCAGGACCGGGACAGGAGACTATAATTCACCCCTCCACTTT. This sequence encodes CAIRTGTGDYNSPLHF. This sequence joins TRBV10-3 and TRBJ1-6; TRBD1 matches 8 bases. This CDR3 has 16 residues. CDR1 ENHRY and CDR2 SYGVKD come from the germline V gene. V trimming: 6 bases; J trimming: 3 bases; junction bases outside the gene matches: 7.

The J gene is TRBJ2-7, the V gene TRBV14; a possible D gene is TRBD1 (6 bases). This CDR3 is built from 15 residues. V gave up 3 bases and J gave up 2 bases, with 14 bases separating them. Germline CDR1 reads SGHDN; CDR2 reads FVKESK. CDR3 bases: TGTGCCAGCAGCCAGGATTACAGGGCCGCCTACGAGCAGTACTTC. Its translation is CASSQDYRAAYEQYF.

In this sample, this clone turned up once. This chain joins TRBV6-5 and TRBJ1-1; D gene ambiguous. CDR1 is MNHEY and CDR2 is SVGAGI in the germline V gene. V lost 1 base to trimming and J lost 4 bases, with 10 bases between them. This CDR3 comprises 14 residues. CDR3 nucleotides: TGTGCCAGCAGTTACTTGGGGAGAGTCACTGAAGCTTTCTTT. It specifies CASSYLGRVTEAFF.

The CDR3 protein is CASSMIRTSGSSYEQYF. The CDR3 coding sequence is TGTGCCAGTAGTATGATCAGGACTAGCGGGAGCTCCTACGAGCAGTACTTC. The chain couples TRBV19 to TRBJ2-7; 13 bases align to TRBD2. Germline CDR1 and CDR2: LNHDA and SQIVND (reference sequence). Trimming removed 3 bases from V and 0 bases from J; junction bases left unmatched: 5. This CDR3 is built from 17 residues.

The chain employs TRBV7-2 and TRBJ1-2; 10 bases match TRBD1. The J segment lost 8 bases and the V segment lost 5 bases, leaving 5 bases of the junction unmatched. The germline gives CDR1 SGHTA, CDR2 FQGNSA. This CDR3 spans 13 amino acids. The CDR3 region has the DNA TGTGCCAGCAGCCCCCGGGACAGGGGCGGCTACACCTTC. This sequence encodes CASSPRDRGGYTF.

V is TRBV27 and J is TRBJ2-5; weak D call: TRBD2 (6 bases). Germline assignment: CDR1 MNHEY and CDR2 SMNVEV (reference sequence). The V gene lost 3 bases and the J gene lost 1 base, with 6 bases spanning the gap. This CDR3 is 13 amino acids long. The CDR3 DNA follows: TGTGCCAGCAGTTTTAGCGGCCAAGAGACCCAGTACTTC. This gives the protein CASSFSGQETQYF.

The CDR3: CASSDRRQGRTGYGYTF. In nucleotides, the CDR3 is TGTGCCAGCAGTGACCGACGACAGGGGAGGACCGGCTATGGCTACACCTTC. The chain uses TRBV25-1 and TRBJ1-2, with 8 nucleotides matching TRBD1. The junction had 13 bases not matched to a gene; V was cut back by 3 bases and J by 4 bases. The CDR3 contains 17 residues. Germline CDR1 and CDR2: MGHDK and SYGVNS.

The chain joins TRBV19 to TRBJ1-5; no firm D call. From germline, CDR1 is LNHDA and CDR2 SQIVND (reference sequence). The CDR3 extends over 15 amino acids. V lost 1 base and J lost 0, with 7 bases in between. The CDR3: CASSIVSYSNQPQHF. CDR3 nucleotides: TGTGCCAGTAGTATAGTCTCGTATAGCAATCAGCCCCAGCATTTT.